This TCR beta chain was recovered during a study of cytomegalovirus exposure and HLA in healthy donors. The overall study: The use of the same platform for the 95 to 150 validation repertoires and the 650 to 850 first-cohort repertoires was reported by a later analysis.

Study conclusions and caveats: Testing in vitro showed a few CMV-associated chains specific for CMV antigens. Cytomegalovirus association was assigned to approximately 160 TCR beta chains.

Produced via immunoSEQ multiplex PCR; TCRdb's table is partial and in-frame only. The sample lists just under 65,000 clones; 95% were seen once. The CDR3 covers 14 residues. V lost 5 bases and J 6 bases, leaving 17 bases between the germline ends. CDR1 ENHRY and CDR2 SYGVKD come from the germline V gene. As concerns this clone: Its antigen is currently unknown.

The chain has TRBV10-3 and TRBJ2-7; D possibly corresponds to TRBD1 (6 bases). The sample was PBMCs. The origin of this receptor is a woman aged 18-29 years in good health and CMV-seropositive. Written as DNA, the CDR3 is TGTGCCATCAGTACGATACAGGGTGGGGGCGAGCAGTACTTC. Residues: CAISTIQGGGEQYF.